This TCR beta chain was documented in a study of T cell responses to AZD1222 COVID-19 vaccine. Profiled with immunoSEQ multiplex PCR; TCRdb holds only in-frame clones, not every one. This sample has around 130,000 clones, with 88% found just once. Study-wide points: Mostly white British, mostly female donors; authors suggested clonal diversity may be underestimated. Sampling captured repertoires only after the peak T cell response.

Looked up from germline, CDR1 is SEHNR and CDR2 is FQNEAQ (reference sequence). The CDR3 consists of 15 residues. With V trimmed by 5 bases and J by 8 bases, 10 bases remained unmatched. Worth noting for this clone: Its antigen is not identified.

The chain has TRBV7-9 and TRBJ2-1; 9 nucleotides match TRBD2. The specimen was peripheral blood, collected 28 days after the second AZD1222 dose. The source is an adult who received the AZD1222 COVID-19 vaccine. The CDR3 protein is CASSPPGLAFDEQFF. The CDR3 nucleotides read TGTGCCAGCAGCCCGCCGGGACTAGCCTTCGATGAGCAGTTCTTC.